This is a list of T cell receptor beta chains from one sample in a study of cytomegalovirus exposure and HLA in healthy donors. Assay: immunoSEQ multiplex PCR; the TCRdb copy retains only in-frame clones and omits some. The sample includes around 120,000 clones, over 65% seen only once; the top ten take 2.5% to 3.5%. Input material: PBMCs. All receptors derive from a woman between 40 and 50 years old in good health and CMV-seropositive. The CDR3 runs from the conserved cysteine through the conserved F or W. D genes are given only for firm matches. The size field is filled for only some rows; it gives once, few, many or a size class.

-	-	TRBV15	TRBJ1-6	TGTGCCACCAGCAGAGATACGACAGGCCCTTATAATTCACCCCTCCACTTT	CATSRDTTGPYNSPLHF
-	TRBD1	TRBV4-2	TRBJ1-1	TGTGCCAGCAGCCAGGTCGGGACAGGGCCTAGGGGCACTGAAGCTTTCTTT	CASSQVGTGPRGTEAFF
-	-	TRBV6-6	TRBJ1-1	TGTGCCAGCAGAGCCCCGGAGATGAACACTGAAGCTTTCTTT	CASRAPEMNTEAFF
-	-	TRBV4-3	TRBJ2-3	TGCGCCAGCAGCTATCTCCTTACTAGCACAGATACGCAGTATTTT	CASSYLLTSTDTQYF
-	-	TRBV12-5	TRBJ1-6	TGTGCTAGTGGCGGTGATTATAATTCCCCCCTCCACTTT	CASGGDYNSPLHF
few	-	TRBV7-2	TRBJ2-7	TGTGCCAGCAGCTTAGAGTTGCAGGGTACCTACGAGCAGTACTTC	CASSLELQGTYEQYF
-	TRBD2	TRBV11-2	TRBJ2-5	TGTGCCAGCAGAAATCTAGCGGGGGGGGCAGAGACCCAGTACTTC	CASRNLAGGAETQYF
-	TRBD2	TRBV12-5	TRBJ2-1	TGTGCTAGTGCCTCCCCCGGGGGGGCGTACAATGAGCAGTTCTTC	CASASPGGAYNEQFF
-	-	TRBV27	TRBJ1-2	TGTGCCAGCAGTCCCTCAGGGATAGGGTATAGTGGCTACACCTTC	CASSPSGIGYSGYTF
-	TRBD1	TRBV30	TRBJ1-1	TGTGCCTGGAGGGGACAGTTTGAAGCTTTCTTT	CAWRGQFEAFF
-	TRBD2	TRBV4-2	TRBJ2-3	TGTGCCAGCAGCCATGGGAGGGGACTTACAGATACGCAGTATTTT	CASSHGRGLTDTQYF
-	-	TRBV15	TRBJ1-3	TGTGCCACCAGCAGAGACCCCGCCGGACAGGGAAACACCATATATTTT	CATSRDPAGQGNTIYF
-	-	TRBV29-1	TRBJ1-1	TGCAGCGTTGTTTTCGTCGTGGCAGGAGGCACTGAAGCTTTCTTT	CSVVFVVAGGTEAFF
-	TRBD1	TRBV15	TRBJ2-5	TGTGCCACCAGCGACCTTTTGACAGGGGGACAGGAGACCCAGTACTTC	CATSDLLTGGQETQYF
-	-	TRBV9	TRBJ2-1	TGTGCCAGCAGCGTAGGATTCGGACGGTCCAGCGGTGAGCAGTTCTTC	CASSVGFGRSSGEQFF
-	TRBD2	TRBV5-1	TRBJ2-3	TGCGCCAGCAGCTTCTTCGGGCAGTTTGCGCTAAGCGGGGACACAGATACGCAGTATTTT	CASSFFGQFALSGDTDTQYF
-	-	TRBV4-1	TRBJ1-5	TGCGCCAGCAGCCGCGGGGGGAGCAATCAGCCCCAGCATTTT	CASSRGGSNQPQHF
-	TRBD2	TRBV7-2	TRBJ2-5	TGTGCAGACAGTACCTTGGGGCGGGGAGGGGAGACCCAGTACTTC	CADSTLGRGGETQYF
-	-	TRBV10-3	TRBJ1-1	TGTGCCATCAGTGAGGTACAGTTTGAAGCTTTCTTT	CAISEVQFEAFF
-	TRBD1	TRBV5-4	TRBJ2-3	TGTGCCAGCAGCTTAGACAGGGGCACAGATACGCAGTATTTT	CASSLDRGTDTQYF
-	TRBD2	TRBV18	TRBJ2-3	TGTGCCAGCTCACCAAGGACTAGCGGGACTAGCACAGATACGCAGTATTTT	CASSPRTSGTSTDTQYF
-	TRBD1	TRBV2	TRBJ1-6	TGTGCCAGCAGCCTGGACAGGCAGATAGGATCACCCCTCCACTTT	CASSLDRQIGSPLHF
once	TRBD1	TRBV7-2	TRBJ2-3	TGTGCCAGCAGCTTGGCCGGGACAGGGAGGGGAGATACGCAGTATTTT	CASSLAGTGRGDTQYF
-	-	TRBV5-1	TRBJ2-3	TGCGCCAGCAGCTGGGCCCTAGCAGGCGATACGCAGTATTTT	CASSWALAGDTQYF
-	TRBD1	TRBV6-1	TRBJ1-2	TGTGCCAGCAGTCGACAGGGGGACTACACCTTC	CASSRQGDYTF
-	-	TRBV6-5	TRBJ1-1	TGTGCCAGCAGTTATGAGGTGAACACTGAAGCTTTCTTT	CASSYEVNTEAFF
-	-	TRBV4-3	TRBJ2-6	TGCGCCAGCAGCCAAGGGTCCCCTGGGAGTCCCGGGGCCAACGTCCTGACTTTC	CASSQGSPGSPGANVLTF
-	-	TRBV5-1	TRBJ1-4	TGCGCCAGCAGCATGCGGGAGGGAACTAATGAAAAACTGTTTTTT	CASSMREGTNEKLFF
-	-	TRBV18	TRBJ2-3	TGTGCCAGCTCACCACCGCGGACAGCCTCTAGCACAGATACGCAGTATTTT	CASSPPRTASSTDTQYF
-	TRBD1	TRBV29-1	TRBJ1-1	TGCAGCGGCATGACAGGGGGTGGAACTGAAGCTTTCTTT	CSGMTGGGTEAFF
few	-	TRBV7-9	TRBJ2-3	TGTTCCAGCAGCTTACGGGAAGATACGCAGTATTTT	CSSSLREDTQYF
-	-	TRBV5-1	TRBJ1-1	TGCGCCAGCAGCTTGGCCGGGGAATACACTGAAGCTTTCTTT	CASSLAGEYTEAFF
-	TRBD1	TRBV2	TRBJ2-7	TGTGCCAGCAGTGAAGGGACAGGGGGCGCGGGGGAGCAGTACTTC	CASSEGTGGAGEQYF
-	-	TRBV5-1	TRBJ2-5	TGCGCCAGCAGCCGAGGGTACCAAGAGACCCAGTACTTC	CASSRGYQETQYF
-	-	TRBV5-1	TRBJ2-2	TGCGCCAGCAGCTCCGGACAGGGAGGGACCGGGGAGCTGTTTTTT	CASSSGQGGTGELFF
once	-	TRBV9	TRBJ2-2	TGTGCCAGCAGCCACCCAGAGAGGGAGCATACAGGGACGGGGGAGCTGTTTTTT	CASSHPEREHTGTGELFF